The table lists the clone carrying this TCR beta chain with a few counts. What it binds is unknown. This entry is derived from a study of T-cell reconstitution after alpha-beta-depleted transplantation in children. Whole-study findings and limits: T-cell counts and diversity at one year post-transplant came mainly from newly produced T cells. TCRbeta diversity was high at day 60 in some patients (a result of surviving recipient T cells and thymic progenitors).

This sample's TCRbeta library carried unique molecular identifier barcodes. TCRdb re-derived calls from the PCR reads in MiXCR, one entry per CDR3 protein. The table includes roughly 220,000 distinct CDR3 sequences, roughly 8.1% detected once. J lost 0 bases, V lost 2 bases, and 2 bases had no gene match. Germline V gives CDR1 MNHEY, CDR2 SVGAGI. This CDR3 spans 16 amino acids. Specimen: PBMCs, mostly from graft donor cells, collected 360 days after TCRalphabeta/CD19-depleted stem cell transplant. The chain employs TRBV6-5 and TRBJ2-3; 10 bases align to TRBD2. This clonotype was sampled from a male patient aged 2-15 years who had a stem cell transplant for acute myeloid leukemia, so the T cells may come from the graft donor. The CDR3 DNA is TGTGCCAGCAGTTACAAGCGGGGGGGTAGCACAGATACGCAGTATTTT. Translation: CASSYKRGGSTDTQYF.